Following are 16 T cell receptor beta chains from one sample sequenced in a study of blood T cell repertoires in COVID-19 (dated by TCRdb to about 2020). Library preparation used the immunoSEQ multiplex PCR assay. The source is immuneACCESS, and TCRdb retained only in-frame sequences with V and J called. Part of the clones is not carried over; for the studies checked, unresolved V genes explain less than half of this, and the remainder is unexplained. The sample table holds about 64,000 clones, of which roughly 91% were seen once. The leading ten clones occupy approximately 1.5% of the sample. The sample was peripheral blood. These receptors were collected from a human donor in a cohort sampled during active COVID-19.

The J gene is TRBJ1-2, the V gene TRBV7-9; D unresolved. Deletions cut 5 bases from V and 6 bases from J, with 16 bases between. CDR1 is SEHNR, CDR2 FQNEAQ, per germline (reference sequence). This CDR3 has 14 amino acids. Written as DNA, the CDR3 is TGTGCCAGCAGCCCGGTCCGGGGAGACGATGGCTACACCTTC. This translates into CASSPVRGDDGYTF.

V is TRBV20-1 and J is TRBJ2-1; D call uncertain. With 3 bases removed from V and 15 bases from J, the gap between germline ends came to 6 bases. The germline V gene has CDR1 DFQATT and CDR2 SNEGSKA (reference sequence). The CDR3 totals 8 residues. In DNA, the CDR3 is TGCAGTGCTAGTTCGCGGTTCTTC. Its protein is CSASSRFF.

The chain recombines TRBV28 with TRBJ1-4; possible D gene TRBD1, 6 bases. The ends were cut back, 4 bases at V and 3 bases at J, with 9 bases in the middle. CDR1 MDHEN and CDR2 SYDVKM come from the germline V gene. The CDR3 is made up of 14 amino acids. CDR3 bases: TGTGCCAGCAGTTCGGGACACCCTAATGAAAAACTGTTTTTT. Its translation: CASSSGHPNEKLFF.

The V gene is TRBV24-1, the J gene TRBJ2-2; 11 positions match TRBD1. Losses at the gene ends were 0 bases for V and 8 bases for J; bases not matched to a gene: 1. The length of the CDR3 is 15 residues. Germline V gene lookup returns CDR1 KGHDR and CDR2 SFDVKD. The CDR3 here is CATSDLGTGGGELFF. In DNA, the CDR3 is TGTGCCACCAGTGATTTGGGGACAGGGGGTGGGGAGCTGTTTTTT.

This clone showed up just once. This chain uses TRBV28 with TRBJ1-3; maybe TRBD1 (6 bases). The CDR3 extends over 16 amino acids. In germline, CDR1 is MDHEN, CDR2 SYDVKM. V was cut by 1 base and J by 2 bases, with 12 bases left in between. The CDR3 here is CASSLSGHTPGNTIYF. The CDR3 DNA reads as TGTGCCAGCAGTTTATCGGGACATACCCCTGGAAACACCATATATTTT.

This clone has just one count. This chain joins TRBV27 and TRBJ2-4; the match to TRBD2 covers 7 bases. V trimming: 1 base; J trimming: 0 bases; junction bases outside the gene matches: 0. CDR3 length equals 15 residues. CDR1 is MNHEY, CDR2 SMNVEV, per germline (reference sequence). The CDR3 reads CASSLWGGAKNIQYF. CDR3 nucleotide sequence: TGTGCCAGCAGTTTATGGGGGGGAGCCAAAAACATTCAGTACTTC.

The gene calls are TRBV3-1 (or the pseudogene TRBV3-2) and TRBJ2-4, with D uncertain. CDR1 and CDR2 from the germline V gene are LGHDT and YNNKEL (reference sequence). The CDR3 totals 15 residues. V shed 2 bases and J shed 0 bases, with 8 bases lying between them. CDR3 DNA sequence: TGTGCCAGCAGCCAAAACGAGCTAGCCAAAAACATTCAGTACTTC. Protein sequence: CASSQNELAKNIQYF.

This chain uses TRBV6-5 with TRBJ2-6, with no clear D. V shed 8 bases and J shed 2 bases, with 10 bases lying between them. This CDR3 has 14 residues. The germline V gene has CDR1 MNHEY and CDR2 SVGAGI. Here the CDR3 reads CASARKAGANVLTF. The CDR3 nucleotides are TGTGCCAGCGCCAGGAAAGCTGGGGCCAACGTCCTGACTTTC.

This rearrangement joins TRBV10-3 to TRBJ1-5; 8 nucleotides align to TRBD1. J lost 4 bases, V lost 5 bases, and 10 bases had no gene match. The length of the CDR3 is 16 residues. CDR1 and CDR2 (germline): ENHRY, SYGVKD. The CDR3 spells CAISSQQGVGNQPQHF. The CDR3 DNA is TGTGCCATCAGTAGCCAACAGGGGGTAGGAAATCAGCCCCAGCATTTT.

The rearrangement links TRBV15 to TRBJ2-3; no definite D call. Germline CDR1 is LNHNV and CDR2 is YYDKDF (reference sequence). V gave up 0 bases and J gave up 4 bases, with 11 bases separating them. This CDR3 contains 15 residues. This chain's CDR3 is CATSRDPGYSDTQYF. In DNA form, the CDR3 reads TGTGCCACCAGCAGAGACCCCGGTTACTCAGATACGCAGTATTTT.

The chain is built from TRBV29-1 and TRBJ2-1; the match to TRBD2 covers 7 bases. Losses at the gene ends were 4 bases for V and 4 bases for J; bases not matched to a gene: 16. Germline V lookup: CDR1 SQVTM, CDR2 ANQGSEA. CDR3 size: 17 residues. DNA for the CDR3: TGCAGCGTTGTTTTTTTTGGGACGGGAGGTCTATACAATGAGCAGTTCTTC. As protein: CSVVFFGTGGLYNEQFF.

This chain links TRBV5-4 with TRBJ1-2; the match to TRBD1 covers 7 bases. With 3 bases clipped from V and 4 bases from J, the junction kept 9 bases outside the gene matches. The CDR3 spans 15 residues. Per the germline V gene, CDR1 is SGHNT and CDR2 is YYREEE (reference sequence). The CDR3 bases are TGTGCCAGCAGCTCCGGGGGTACAGGGGTCTATGGCTACACCTTC. Its translation: CASSSGGTGVYGYTF.

V and J are TRBV7-9 and TRBJ2-2, with D perhaps matching TRBD1 (5 bases). Trimming took 11 bases from V and 1 from J, leaving 14 bases between them. Germline loops: CDR1 SEHNR, CDR2 FQNEAQ (reference sequence). This CDR3 spans 14 amino acids. The CDR3 region is CAGLRGLNTGELFF. CDR3 nucleotide sequence: TGTGCCGGGCTAAGGGGATTGAACACCGGGGAGCTGTTTTTT.

The rearrangement links TRBV19 to TRBJ2-1, with TRBD2 matching 10 bases. Germline V gene sequence: CDR1 LNHDA, CDR2 SQIVND (reference sequence). The J segment lost 8 bases and the V segment lost 10 bases, leaving 11 bases of the junction unmatched. The CDR3 has 14 residues. As DNA, the CDR3 is TGTGCCACCAGAAGAGCGGGAGGGCGGGATGAGCAGTTCTTC. This translates into CATRRAGGRDEQFF.

The chain links TRBV2 to TRBJ2-1, with 7 nucleotides matching TRBD1. Germline V gene sequence: CDR1 SNHLY, CDR2 FYNNEI. V was pared by 8 bases and J by 7 bases, with 11 bases of the junction left unmatched. CDR3 length equals 14 residues. The CDR3 DNA reads as TGTGCCAGCGAACCGAGACAGGGTCTGAATGAGCAGTTCTTC. This gives the protein CASEPRQGLNEQFF.

The rearrangement joins TRBV5-6 to TRBJ2-6; 11 bases align to TRBD1. The ends lost 2 bases at V and 4 bases at J; junction bases unmatched: 8. The CDR3 is 18 residues long. The germline V gene encodes CDR1 SGHDT and CDR2 YYEEEE. In DNA, the CDR3 is TGTGCCAGCAGCTTAACCGGACAGGGGGCGCGCGGGGCCAACGTCCTGACTTTC. It yields the protein CASSLTGQGARGANVLTF.